These 9 T cell receptor beta chains share one sample of origin, sequenced in a study of T-cell memory formation after mild COVID-19. TCRdb re-analysed the 5' RACE reads in MiXCR, keeping a single row per CDR3 protein. The sample has 150,000 to 200,000 distinct CDR3 sequences; about 18% are singletons. Sequences were obtained from PBMCs or a T cell subset sorted from them (not recorded which). These receptor sequences come from a young man who had mild COVID-19 (a few samples of this study predate the infection). Cell type and time point are not known.

The sample holds a few counts of this clonotype. The chain couples TRBV7-2 to TRBJ2-1; tentatively, D is TRBD1 or TRBD2 (7 bases each). CDR1 SGHTA and CDR2 FQGNSA come from the germline V gene. Trimming took off 3 bases at V and 10 bases at J, with 16 bases between the two ends. The CDR3 spans 14 residues. CDR3 sequence reads: CASSLAYRGGEQFF. DNA of the CDR3: TGTGCCAGCAGCTTGGCGTACAGGGGAGGGGAGCAGTTCTTC.

In this sample, this clonotype turned up a few times. The chain couples TRBV5-1 to TRBJ2-3; 12 nucleotides line up with TRBD1. The V gene end was trimmed by 10 bases and the J gene end by 5 bases; junction bases not matched to a gene: 17. The germline V gene encodes CDR1 SGHRS and CDR2 YFSETQ. There are 17 residues in the CDR3. CDR3 loop: CAAAALPGQGAGDTQYF. DNA of the CDR3: TGCGCCGCCGCGGCCCTCCCGGGACAGGGGGCTGGAGATACGCAGTATTTT.

The gene calls are TRBV7-2 and TRBJ2-7; D not resolved. V shed 1 base and J shed 0 bases, with 4 bases lying between them. Germline V CDR1 and CDR2: SGHTA, FQGNSA. There are 13 residues in the CDR3. This CDR3 reads CASSLGASYEQYV. In DNA, the CDR3 is TGTGCCAGCAGCTTAGGCGCCTCCTACGAGCAGTACGTC.

The rearrangement joins TRBV11-3 to TRBJ2-3; D gene ambiguous. The germline V gene has CDR1 SGHNT and CDR2 YENEEA. This CDR3 spans 17 amino acids. Deletions cut 4 bases from V and 0 bases from J, with 17 bases between. Here the CDR3 DNA reads TGTGCCAGCAGCTCCCGAAGGCCGGCGGTGAGCACAGATACGCAGTATTTT. It codes for CASSSRRPAVSTDTQYF.

This clonotype was seen ten or more times. V and J are TRBV5-1 and TRBJ2-2; D is possibly TRBD1 (6 bases). Germline lookup yields CDR1 SGHRS and CDR2 YFSETQ. The CDR3 has 14 amino acids. Trimming cost V 4 bases and J 7 bases, with 14 bases left between them. This chain's CDR3 is CASSPGQTVGELFF. For the CDR3, the DNA is TGCGCCAGCAGCCCCGGACAGACCGTCGGGGAGCTGTTTTTT.

In its sample, this clonotype was seen a few times. The chain uses TRBV29-1 and TRBJ2-3, with D perhaps TRBD1 (6 bases). The CDR3 length is 12 residues. Trimming pared 7 bases from V and 0 bases from J, leaving 8 bases between. Germline lookup yields CDR1 SQVTM and CDR2 ANQGSEA. CDR3 coding DNA: TGCAGCGCCGGACAGAGCACAGATACGCAGTATTTT. Protein: CSAGQSTDTQYF.

There are a few counts of this clonotype. This sequence joins TRBV18 and TRBJ1-1, with D uncertain. Germline CDR1 is KGHSH and CDR2 is LQKENI. Trimming left V 3 bases short and J 1 base short, with 9 bases between. CDR3 length: 14 residues. The CDR3 coding sequence is TGTGCCAGCTCACCCCTGGCAGGGAACACTGAAGCTTTCTTT. Translation: CASSPLAGNTEAFF.

In this sample, this clonotype turned up a few times. The V gene is TRBV5-5, the J gene TRBJ1-1, with D perhaps TRBD1 (5 bases). The germline CDR1 and CDR2 sequences are SGHKS and YYEKEE (reference sequence). This CDR3 is 15 amino acids long. Trimming pared 0 bases from V and 3 bases from J, leaving 12 bases between. The CDR3 bases are TGTGCCAGCAGCTTGGGGCCAGGGAGCGACACTGAAGCTTTCTTT. Translated, it gives CASSLGPGSDTEAFF.

This clonotype was observed once. This chain joins TRBV28 and TRBJ2-7; TRBD1 might be the D (6 bases). This CDR3 contains 12 residues. CDR1 and CDR2 (germline): MDHEN, SYDVKM. Between the trimmed V and J ends, which lost 8 bases and 0 bases, there was a span of 8 bases. CDR3 nucleotides: TGTGCCAGCCAGGGGAACTCCTACGAGCAGTACGTC. Protein product: CASQGNSYEQYV.